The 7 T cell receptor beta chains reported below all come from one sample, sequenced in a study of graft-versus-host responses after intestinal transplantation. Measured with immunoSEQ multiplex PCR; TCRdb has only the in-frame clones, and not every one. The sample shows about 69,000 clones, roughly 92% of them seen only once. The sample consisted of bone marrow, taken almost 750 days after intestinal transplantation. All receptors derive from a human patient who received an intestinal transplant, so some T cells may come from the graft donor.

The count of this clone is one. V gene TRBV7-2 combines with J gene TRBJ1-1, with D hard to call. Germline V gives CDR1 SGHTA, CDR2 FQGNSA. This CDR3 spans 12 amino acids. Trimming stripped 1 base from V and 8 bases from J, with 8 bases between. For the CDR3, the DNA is TGTGCCAGCAGCTTAGGGTCATCCGAAGCTTTCTTT. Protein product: CASSLGSSEAFF.

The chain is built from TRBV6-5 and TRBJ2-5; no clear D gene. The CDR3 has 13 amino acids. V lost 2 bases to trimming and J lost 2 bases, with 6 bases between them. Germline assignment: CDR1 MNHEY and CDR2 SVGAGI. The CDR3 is CASSYGVQETQYF. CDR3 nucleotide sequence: TGTGCCAGCAGTTACGGGGTTCAAGAGACCCAGTACTTC.

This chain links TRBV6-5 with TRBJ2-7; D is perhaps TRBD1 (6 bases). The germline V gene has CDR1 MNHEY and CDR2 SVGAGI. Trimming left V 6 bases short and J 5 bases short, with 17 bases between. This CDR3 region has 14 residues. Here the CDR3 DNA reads TGTGCCAGCAGGCCTTGGACAGAAAGTAACGAGCAGTACTTC. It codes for CASRPWTESNEQYF.

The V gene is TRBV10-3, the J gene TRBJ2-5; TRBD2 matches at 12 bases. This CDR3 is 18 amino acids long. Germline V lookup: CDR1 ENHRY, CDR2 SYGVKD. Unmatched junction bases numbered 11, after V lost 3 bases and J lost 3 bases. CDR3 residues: CAISDPGGSSGREETQYF. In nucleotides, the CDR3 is TGTGCCATCAGTGATCCTGGGGGGTCTAGCGGGAGGGAAGAGACCCAGTACTTC.

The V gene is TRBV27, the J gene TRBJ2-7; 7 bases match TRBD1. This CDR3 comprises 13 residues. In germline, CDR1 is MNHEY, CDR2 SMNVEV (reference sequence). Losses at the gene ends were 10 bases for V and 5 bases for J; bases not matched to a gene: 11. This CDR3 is CATNGQDPNEQYF. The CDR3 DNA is TGTGCCACTAACGGACAGGACCCTAACGAGCAGTACTTC.

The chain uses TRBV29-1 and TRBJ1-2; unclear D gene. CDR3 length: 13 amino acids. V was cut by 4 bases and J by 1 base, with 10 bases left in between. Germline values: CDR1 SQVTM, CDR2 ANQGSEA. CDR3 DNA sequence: TGCAGCGTTGCCAAGGGTGTTAACTATGGCTACACCTTC. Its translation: CSVAKGVNYGYTF.

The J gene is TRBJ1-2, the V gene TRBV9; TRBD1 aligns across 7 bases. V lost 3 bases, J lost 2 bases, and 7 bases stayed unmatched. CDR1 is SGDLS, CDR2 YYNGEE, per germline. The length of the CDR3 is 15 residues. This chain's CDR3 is CASSAEGAPNYGYTF. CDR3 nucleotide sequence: TGTGCCAGCAGCGCGGAGGGGGCCCCCAACTATGGCTACACCTTC. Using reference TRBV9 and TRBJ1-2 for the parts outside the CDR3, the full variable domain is DSGVTQTPKHLITATGQRVTLRCSPRSGDLSVYWYQQSLDQGLQFLIQYYNGEERAKGNILERFSAQQFPDLHSELNLSSLELGDSALYFCASSAEGAPNYGYTFGSGTRLTVV.